The next 21 T cell receptor beta chains were all read from a single sample in a study of OX40 agonist ivuxolimab in advanced cancers. TCRdb keeps only in-frame clones here, not all; method: immunoSEQ multiplex PCR. Of about 63,000 clones in the sample, 87% were seen once. The starting material was CD4+ or CD8+ T cells sorted from blood, obtained in a trial of the OX40 agonist ivuxolimab. Receptors originate from an adult with an advanced solid tumor such as melanoma, head and neck, liver or kidney cancer.

The genes are TRBV29-1 and TRBJ1-1; 8 bases align to TRBD1. This CDR3 spans 13 amino acids. Germline loops: CDR1 SQVTM, CDR2 ANQGSEA. V shed 6 bases, J shed 0 bases, and the junction held 3 bases outside the gene matches. The CDR3 sequence is CSVRTGLNTEAFF. The CDR3, as DNA: TGCAGCGTCCGGACAGGGTTGAACACTGAAGCTTTCTTT. Filled out from reference TRBV29-1 and TRBJ1-1, the complete variable domain reads SAVISQKPSRDICQRGTSLTIQCQVDSQVTMMFWYRQQPGQSLTLIATANQGSEATYESGFVIDKFPISRPNLTFSTLTVSNMSPEDSSIYLCSVRTGLNTEAFFGQGTRLTVV.

The genes are TRBV5-1 and TRBJ2-2, with TRBD2 matching 14 bases. Germline lookup yields CDR1 SGHRS and CDR2 YFSETQ. This CDR3 has 17 residues. The ends lost 4 bases at V and 5 bases at J; junction bases unmatched: 7. The CDR3 spells CASSGTSGSIKTGELFF. As DNA, the CDR3 is TGCGCCAGCAGCGGGACTAGCGGGAGTATAAAAACCGGGGAGCTGTTTTTT.

The rearrangement links TRBV20-1 to TRBJ2-1; tentatively, D is TRBD2 (6 bases). Trimming shortened V by 6 bases and J by 8 bases, and 11 bases separated the two germline ends. Germline V gene sequence: CDR1 DFQATT, CDR2 SNEGSKA (reference sequence). CDR3 length equals 11 residues. The CDR3 sequence: CSAGSLDEQFF. CDR3 sequence (DNA): TGCAGTGCCGGGAGCTTGGATGAGCAGTTCTTC.

The rearrangement uses TRBV5-4 and TRBJ2-7, with 12 bases fitting TRBD2. J was trimmed by 6 bases and V by 0 bases; bases with no gene match: 10. CDR1 and CDR2 from the germline V gene are SGHNT and YYREEE (reference sequence). The CDR3 is 17 residues long. The CDR3 sequence is CASSLGLAGAERREQYF. CDR3 nucleotide sequence: TGTGCCAGCAGCTTGGGACTAGCGGGAGCTGAGCGTCGCGAGCAGTACTTC.

The CDR3 DNA follows: TGTGCCAGTAGTATAGGTGTGGGAGCTTACACTGAAGCTTTCTTT. It specifies CASSIGVGAYTEAFF. The chain has TRBV19 and TRBJ1-1; no clear D. The ends were cut back, 1 base at V and 3 bases at J, with 12 bases in the middle. The CDR3 contains 15 residues. The germline V gene encodes CDR1 LNHDA and CDR2 SQIVND (reference sequence).

The CDR3 nucleotides read TGTGCCAGCAGTGCCCTCGGCAGGGAAATAGATACGCAGTATTTT. As protein: CASSALGREIDTQYF. The chain couples TRBV9 to TRBJ2-3; D possibly corresponds to TRBD1 (5 bases). Trimming stripped 5 bases from V and 5 bases from J, with 18 bases between. The germline V gene has CDR1 SGDLS and CDR2 YYNGEE. The CDR3 contains 15 residues.

The CDR3 DNA follows: TGTGCCAGTAGTCCGTACCTCAAAGCCACAGATACGCAGTATTTT. Translating it yields CASSPYLKATDTQYF. The V call is TRBV19, the J call TRBJ2-3; no clear D gene. This CDR3 is built from 15 residues. With 5 bases removed from V and 2 bases from J, the gap between germline ends came to 14 bases. Germline CDR1 reads LNHDA; CDR2 reads SQIVND (reference sequence).

Written as DNA, the CDR3 is TGTGCCAGTAGCCCCGGACTAGCGGGCTCCTACGAGCAGTACTTC. Its protein product is CASSPGLAGSYEQYF. The chain is built from TRBV19 and TRBJ2-7; TRBD2 agrees at 11 bases. V trimming: 6 bases; J trimming: 0 bases; junction bases outside the gene matches: 4. The CDR3 runs 15 residues. Germline V gene sequence: CDR1 LNHDA, CDR2 SQIVND (reference sequence).

The rearrangement links TRBV10-3 to TRBJ2-5; TRBD2 matches 7 bases. V shed 0 bases and J 3 bases; nucleotides not matched to a gene: 4. CDR1 is ENHRY, CDR2 SYGVKD, per germline. This CDR3 spans 15 amino acids. CDR3 region: CAISESFLAEETQYF. The DNA for the CDR3 is TGTGCCATCAGTGAGTCGTTCCTAGCGGAAGAGACCCAGTACTTC.

This sequence joins TRBV6-6 and TRBJ1-2, with D uncertain. This CDR3 is 11 amino acids long. V was clipped by 4 bases and J by 5 bases, with 5 bases between them. Per germline, CDR1 MNHNY and CDR2 SVGAGI (reference sequence). The CDR3 here is CASSSVYGYTF. DNA for the CDR3: TGTGCCAGCAGTTCCGTATATGGCTACACCTTC.

J is TRBJ1-2 and V is TRBV5-1; D unclear. The V gene lost 0 bases and the J gene lost 4 bases, with 10 bases spanning the gap. The CDR3 is 14 residues long. The germline gives CDR1 SGHRS, CDR2 YFSETQ. As DNA, the CDR3 is TGCGCCAGCAGCTTGGACGGGTCCGCCTATGGCTACACCTTC. It codes for CASSLDGSAYGYTF.

This clone was detected once. The V call is TRBV10-3, the J call TRBJ2-2; 7 bases are shared with TRBD1. Germline V gene data show CDR1 as ENHRY and CDR2 as SYGVKD. CDR3 length: 16 amino acids. V shed 3 bases, J shed 1 base, and the junction held 5 bases outside the gene matches. CDR3 amino acids: CAISELDRRNTGELFF. The CDR3 nucleotides read TGTGCCATCAGTGAATTGGACAGGAGGAACACCGGGGAGCTGTTTTTT.

The chain has TRBV5-1 and TRBJ1-2, with D tentatively TRBD1 (6 bases). V was cut by 2 bases and J by 1 base, with 12 bases left in between. CDR1 is SGHRS, CDR2 YFSETQ, per germline. The CDR3 is 15 amino acids. CDR3: CASSLSGTINYGYTF. CDR3 bases: TGCGCCAGCAGCTTATCCGGGACAATTAACTATGGCTACACCTTC.

This chain links TRBV5-6 with TRBJ2-7; D possibly corresponds to TRBD1 (5 bases). The CDR3 totals 14 residues. V lost 4 bases and J lost 6, with 17 bases in between. Germline V CDR1 and CDR2: SGHDT, YYEEEE. CDR3 nucleotide sequence: TGTGCCAGCAGCCTGGGGCAGGGTTTGGGCGAGCAGTACTTC. Translated, it gives CASSLGQGLGEQYF.

The chain recombines TRBV5-4 with TRBJ2-7; TRBD2 might be the D (6 bases). Germline CDR1 reads SGHNT; CDR2 reads YYREEE (reference sequence). V lost 4 bases to trimming and J lost 3 bases, with 11 bases between them. The length of the CDR3 is 13 residues. CDR3 protein: CASSPGVDYEQYF. Here the CDR3 DNA reads TGTGCCAGCAGCCCGGGAGTCGACTACGAGCAGTACTTC.

The chain joins TRBV6-5 to TRBJ2-7; no definite D call. This CDR3 region has 14 residues. From germline, CDR1 is MNHEY and CDR2 SVGAGI. Trimming removed 0 bases from V and 0 bases from J, with 6 bases in between. CDR3 nucleotide sequence: TGTGCCAGCAGTTACTCCAGGTTCTCCTACGAGCAGTACTTC. Its translation: CASSYSRFSYEQYF.

The rearrangement links TRBV6-5 to TRBJ1-1; D is unresolved. Trimming removed 6 bases from V and 3 bases from J, with 5 bases in between. Per germline, CDR1 MNHEY and CDR2 SVGAGI. CDR3 size: 11 residues. CDR3 nucleotide sequence: TGTGCCAGCAGCCAGGACACTGAAGCTTTCTTT. Translated: CASSQDTEAFF.

This clone was counted a few times. The chain recombines TRBV5-1 with TRBJ1-1, with 12 bases identical to TRBD1. Trimming at V came to 4 bases and at J to 6 bases, leaving 10 bases not matched to a gene. The CDR3 length is 16 residues. Germline V gene sequence: CDR1 SGHRS, CDR2 YFSETQ. The CDR3, as DNA: TGCGCCAGCAGCGGGACGGGACAGGGGGCGAGGGCTGAAGCTTTCTTT. Its protein product is CASSGTGQGARAEAFF.

This chain connects TRBV10-3 to TRBJ1-1, with D uncertain. The CDR3 length is 13 residues. Germline-derived CDR1 and CDR2 are ENHRY and SYGVKD. The V and J ends lost 0 bases and 1 base respectively, with 3 bases between them. The CDR3 DNA reads TGTGCCATCAGTGAGTCGAAGAACACTGAAGCTTTCTTT. Amino acids: CAISESKNTEAFF.

The count of this clone is one. The V and J genes are TRBV7-2 and TRBJ2-5; 7 bases agree with TRBD1. Trimming at V came to 1 base and at J to 7 bases, leaving 9 bases not matched to a gene. The CDR3 runs 15 residues. Germline CDR1 reads SGHTA; CDR2 reads FQGNSA. This chain's CDR3 is CASSLGVGTARTQYF. CDR3 nucleotides: TGTGCCAGCAGCTTAGGGGTCGGGACAGCCCGGACCCAGTACTTC.

In its sample, this clone was seen once. The genes are TRBV5-4 and TRBJ2-7; maybe TRBD2 (5 bases). Germline CDR1 is SGHNT and CDR2 is YYREEE (reference sequence). The CDR3 extends over 15 amino acids. Between the trimmed V and J ends, which lost 0 bases and 3 bases, there was a span of 13 bases. CDR3 nucleotides: TGTGCCAGCAGCTTGGGGGGTAGCGCTGACTACGAGCAGTACTTC. It encodes CASSLGGSADYEQYF. Drawing the rest from reference TRBV5-4 and TRBJ2-7, the complete variable domain is ETGVTQSPTHLIKTRGQQVTLRCSSQSGHNTVSWYQQALGQGPQFIFQYYREEENGRGNFPPRFSGLQFPNYSSELNVNALELDDSALYLCASSLGGSADYEQYFGPGTRLTVT.